Ten or more counts support the clone carrying this T cell receptor (beta chain). What it binds is not known. This sample is part of a study of regulatory T cells in long-lasting Graves disease. Study findings and constraints: Samples came from peripheral blood alone, without thyroid tissue. New patients shared some 980 public clonotypes, and persistent patients shared more, with around 2,600.

As to time point: persistent/refractory GD, antithyroid drugs over 5 years with positive TRAb. PBMC RNA was the source of the TCR library. HTBI primers from iRepertoire and Arm-PCR of CDR3 regions yielded the TCR beta libraries. TCRdb re-analysed the multiplex PCR reads in MiXCR, keeping a single row per CDR3 protein. Seen here are about half a million distinct CDR3 sequences, 20% to 25% observed once, and the top ten hold less than 15%. From germline, CDR1 is KGHSH and CDR2 LQKENI. There are 15 residues in the CDR3. With 1 base removed from V and 8 bases from J, the gap between germline ends came to 15 bases.

Material: peripheral blood mononuclear cells (PBMCs), obtained when the disease was refractory, from a patient treated with antithyroid drugs. This sequence joins TRBV18 and TRBJ2-4; a possible D gene is TRBD2 (7 bases). The sequence was collected from a female donor with Graves disease. The CDR3 here is CASSPQGAGADIQYF. The CDR3 DNA is TGTGCCAGCTCACCACAAGGTGCGGGGGCTGACATTCAGTACTTC. The full variable domain, completed using reference TRBV18 and TRBJ2-4, is NAGVMQNPRHLVRRRGQEARLRCSPMKGHSHVYWYRQLPEEGLKFMVYLQKENIIDESGMPKERFSAEFPKEGPSILRIQQVVRGDSAAYFCASSPQGAGADIQYFGAGTRLSVL.